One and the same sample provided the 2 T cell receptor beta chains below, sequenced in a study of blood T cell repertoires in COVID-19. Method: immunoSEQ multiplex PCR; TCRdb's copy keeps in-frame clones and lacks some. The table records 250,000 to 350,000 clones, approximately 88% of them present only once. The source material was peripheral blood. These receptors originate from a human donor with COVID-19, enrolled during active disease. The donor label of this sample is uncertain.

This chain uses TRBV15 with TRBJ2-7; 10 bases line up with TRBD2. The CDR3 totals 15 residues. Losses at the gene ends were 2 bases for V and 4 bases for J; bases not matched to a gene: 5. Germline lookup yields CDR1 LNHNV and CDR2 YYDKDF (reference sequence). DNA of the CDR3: TGTGCCACCAGCAGATCTGGACTAGCGGCTTACGAGCAGTACTTC. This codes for CATSRSGLAAYEQYF.

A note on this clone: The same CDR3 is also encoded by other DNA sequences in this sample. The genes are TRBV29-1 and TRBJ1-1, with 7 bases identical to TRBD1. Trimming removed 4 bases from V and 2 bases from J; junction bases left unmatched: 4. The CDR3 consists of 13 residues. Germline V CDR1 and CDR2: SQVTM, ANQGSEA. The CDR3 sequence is CSVGTGGNTEAFF. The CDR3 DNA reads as TGCAGCGTTGGGACAGGCGGTAACACTGAAGCTTTCTTT. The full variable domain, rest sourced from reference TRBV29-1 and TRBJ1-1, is SAVISQKPSRDICQRGTSLTIQCQVDSQVTMMFWYRQQPGQSLTLIATANQGSEATYESGFVIDKFPISRPNLTFSTLTVSNMSPEDSSIYLCSVGTGGNTEAFFGQGTRLTVV.